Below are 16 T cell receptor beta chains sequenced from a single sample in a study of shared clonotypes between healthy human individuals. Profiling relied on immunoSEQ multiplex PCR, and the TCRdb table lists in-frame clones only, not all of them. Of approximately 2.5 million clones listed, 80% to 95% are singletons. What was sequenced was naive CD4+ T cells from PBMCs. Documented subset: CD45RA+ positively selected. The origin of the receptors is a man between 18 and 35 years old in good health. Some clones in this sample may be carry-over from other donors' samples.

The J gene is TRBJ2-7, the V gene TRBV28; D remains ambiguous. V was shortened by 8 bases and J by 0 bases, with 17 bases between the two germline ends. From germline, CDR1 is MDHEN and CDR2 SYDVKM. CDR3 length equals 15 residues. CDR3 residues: CASSTPWSSSYEQYF. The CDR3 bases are TGTGCCAGCTCGACTCCGTGGTCCAGCTCCTACGAGCAGTACTTC. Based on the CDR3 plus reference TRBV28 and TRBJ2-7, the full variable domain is DVKVTQSSRYLVKRTGEKVFLECVQDMDHENMFWYRQDPGLGLRLIYFSYDVKMKEKGDIPEGYSVSREKKERFSLILESASTNQTSMYLCASSTPWSSSYEQYFGPGTRLTVT.

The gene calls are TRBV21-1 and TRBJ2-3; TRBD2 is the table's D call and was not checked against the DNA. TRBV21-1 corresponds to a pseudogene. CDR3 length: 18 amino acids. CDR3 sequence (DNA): TGTGCCAGCAGCAAAGCGCTGGCTAGCGGGGATCCCACAGATACGCAGTATTTT. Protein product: CASSKALASGDPTDTQYF.

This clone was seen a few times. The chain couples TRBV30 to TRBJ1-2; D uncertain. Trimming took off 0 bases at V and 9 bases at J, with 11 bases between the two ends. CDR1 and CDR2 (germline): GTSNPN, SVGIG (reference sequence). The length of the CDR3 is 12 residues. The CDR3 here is CAWSVYGLSYTF. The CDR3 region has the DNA TGTGCCTGGAGTGTATATGGACTCAGCTACACCTTC.

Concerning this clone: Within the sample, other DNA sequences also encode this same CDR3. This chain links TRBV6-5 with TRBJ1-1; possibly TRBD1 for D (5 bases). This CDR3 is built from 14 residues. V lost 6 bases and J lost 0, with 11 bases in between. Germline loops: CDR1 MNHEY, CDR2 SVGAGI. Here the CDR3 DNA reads TGTGCCAGCAGCCCTGGGACCTTGAACACTGAAGCTTTCTTT. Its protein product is CASSPGTLNTEAFF.

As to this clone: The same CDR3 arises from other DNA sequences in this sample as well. In DNA form, the CDR3 reads TGTGCCAGCAGTGAAGGGGGGTTCTCTGGAAACACCATATATTTT. Its protein is CASSEGGFSGNTIYF. The rearrangement joins TRBV6-1 to TRBJ1-3, with D possibly TRBD1 on 5 matching bases. This CDR3 region has 15 residues. Germline V CDR1 and CDR2: MNHNS, SASEGT. Trimming cost V 1 base and J 0 bases, with 7 bases left between them.

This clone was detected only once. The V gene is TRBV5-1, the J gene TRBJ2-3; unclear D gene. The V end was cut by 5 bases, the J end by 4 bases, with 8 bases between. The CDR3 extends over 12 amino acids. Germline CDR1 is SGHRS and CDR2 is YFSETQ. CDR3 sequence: CASRLEADTQYF. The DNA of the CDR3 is TGCGCCAGCAGACTCGAAGCAGATACGCAGTATTTT.

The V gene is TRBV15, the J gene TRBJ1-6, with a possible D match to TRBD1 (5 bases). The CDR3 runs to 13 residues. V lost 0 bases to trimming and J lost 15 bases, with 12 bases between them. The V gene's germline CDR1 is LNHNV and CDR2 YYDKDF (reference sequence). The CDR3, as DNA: TGTGCCACCAGCAGAGATATTGAACAGGTCCTCCACTTT. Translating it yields CATSRDIEQVLHF.

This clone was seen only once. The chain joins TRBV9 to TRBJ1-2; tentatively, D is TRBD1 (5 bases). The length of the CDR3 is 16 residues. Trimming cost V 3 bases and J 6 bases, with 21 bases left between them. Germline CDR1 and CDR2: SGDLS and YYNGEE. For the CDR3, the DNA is TGTGCCAGCAGCGCCCCTCCCGGGACCGAGTATGATGGCTACACCTTC. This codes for CASSAPPGTEYDGYTF.

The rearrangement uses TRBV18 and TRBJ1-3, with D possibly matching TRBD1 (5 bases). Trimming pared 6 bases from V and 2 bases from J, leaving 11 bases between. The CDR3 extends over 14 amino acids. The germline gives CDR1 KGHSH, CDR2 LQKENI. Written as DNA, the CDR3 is TGTGCCAGCTCCGCAGACAGAGCTGGAAACACCATATATTTT. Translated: CASSADRAGNTIYF.

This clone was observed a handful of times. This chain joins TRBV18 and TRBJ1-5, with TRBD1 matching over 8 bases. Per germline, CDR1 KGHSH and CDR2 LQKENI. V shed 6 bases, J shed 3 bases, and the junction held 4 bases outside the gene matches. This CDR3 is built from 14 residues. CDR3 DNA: TGTGCCAGCTCCTCAGGGGGCCACAATCAGCCCCAGCATTTT. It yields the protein CASSSGGHNQPQHF.

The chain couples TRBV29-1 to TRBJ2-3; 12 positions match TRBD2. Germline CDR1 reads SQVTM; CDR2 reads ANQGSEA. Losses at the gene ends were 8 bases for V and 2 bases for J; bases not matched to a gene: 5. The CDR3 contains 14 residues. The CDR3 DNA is TGCAGCAGTAGGACTAGCGGGATCACAGATACGCAGTATTTT. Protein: CSSRTSGITDTQYF.

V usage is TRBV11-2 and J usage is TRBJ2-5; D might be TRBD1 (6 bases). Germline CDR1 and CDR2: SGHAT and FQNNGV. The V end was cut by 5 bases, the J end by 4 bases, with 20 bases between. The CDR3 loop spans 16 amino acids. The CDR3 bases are TGTGCCAGCAGCCCCTCAGGGGCTAGCATGTTAGAGACCCAGTACTTC. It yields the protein CASSPSGASMLETQYF. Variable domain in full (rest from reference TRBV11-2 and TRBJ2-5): EAGVAQSPRYKIIEKRQSVAFWCNPISGHATLYWYQQILGQGPKLLIQFQNNGVVDDSQLPKDRFSAERLKGVDSTLKIQPAKLEDSAVYLCASSPSGASMLETQYFGPGTRLLVL.

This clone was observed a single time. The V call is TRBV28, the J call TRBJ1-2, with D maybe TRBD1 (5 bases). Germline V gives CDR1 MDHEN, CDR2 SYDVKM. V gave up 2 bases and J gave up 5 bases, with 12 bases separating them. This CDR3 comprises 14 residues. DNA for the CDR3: TGTGCCAGCAGTTTACCAACAGGTCCTTATGGCTACACCTTC. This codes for CASSLPTGPYGYTF.

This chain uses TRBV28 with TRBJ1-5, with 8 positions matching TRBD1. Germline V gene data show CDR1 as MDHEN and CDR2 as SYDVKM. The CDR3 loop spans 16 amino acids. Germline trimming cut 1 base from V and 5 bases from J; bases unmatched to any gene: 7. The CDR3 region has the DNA TGTGCCAGCAGTTTATCAGGGGGCGGGGGGGATCAGCCCCAGCATTTT. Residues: CASSLSGGGGDQPQHF. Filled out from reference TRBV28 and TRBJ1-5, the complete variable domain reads DVKVTQSSRYLVKRTGEKVFLECVQDMDHENMFWYRQDPGLGLRLIYFSYDVKMKEKGDIPEGYSVSREKKERFSLILESASTNQTSMYLCASSLSGGGGDQPQHFGDGTRLSIL.

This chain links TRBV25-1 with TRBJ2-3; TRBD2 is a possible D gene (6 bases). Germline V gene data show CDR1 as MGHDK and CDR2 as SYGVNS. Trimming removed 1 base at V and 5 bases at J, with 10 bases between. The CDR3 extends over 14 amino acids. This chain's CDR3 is CASSEWRDKDTQYF. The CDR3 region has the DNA TGTGCCAGCAGTGAATGGAGGGATAAAGATACGCAGTATTTT.

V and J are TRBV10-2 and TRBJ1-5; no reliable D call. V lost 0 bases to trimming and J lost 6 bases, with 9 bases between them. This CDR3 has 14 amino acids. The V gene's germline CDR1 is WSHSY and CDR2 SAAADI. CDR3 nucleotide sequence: TGCGCCAGCAGTGAGTCAGCAGGAGGTCAGCCCCAGCATTTT. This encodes CASSESAGGQPQHF.